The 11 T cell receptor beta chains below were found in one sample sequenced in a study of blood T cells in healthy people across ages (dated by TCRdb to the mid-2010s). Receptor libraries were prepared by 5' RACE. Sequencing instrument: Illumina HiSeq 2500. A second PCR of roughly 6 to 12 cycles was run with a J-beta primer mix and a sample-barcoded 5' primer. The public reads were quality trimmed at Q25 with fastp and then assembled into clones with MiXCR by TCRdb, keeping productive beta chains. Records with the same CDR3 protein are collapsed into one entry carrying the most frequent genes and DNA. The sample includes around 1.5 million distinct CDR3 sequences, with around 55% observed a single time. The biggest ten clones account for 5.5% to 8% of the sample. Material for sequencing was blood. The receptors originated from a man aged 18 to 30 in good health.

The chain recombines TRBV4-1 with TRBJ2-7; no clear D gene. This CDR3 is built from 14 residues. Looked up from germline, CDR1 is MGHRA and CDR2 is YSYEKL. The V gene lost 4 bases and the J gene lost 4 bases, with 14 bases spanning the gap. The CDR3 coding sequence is TGCGCCAGCAGCCCCTTACAAACACGGTACGAGCAGTACTTC. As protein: CASSPLQTRYEQYF.

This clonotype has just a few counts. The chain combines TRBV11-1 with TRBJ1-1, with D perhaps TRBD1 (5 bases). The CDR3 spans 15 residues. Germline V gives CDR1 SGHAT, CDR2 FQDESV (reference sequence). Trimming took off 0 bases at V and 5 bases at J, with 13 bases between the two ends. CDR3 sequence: CASSLAGPGLTEAFF. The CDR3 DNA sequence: TGTGCCAGCAGCTTAGCTGGTCCAGGGTTAACTGAAGCTTTCTTT.

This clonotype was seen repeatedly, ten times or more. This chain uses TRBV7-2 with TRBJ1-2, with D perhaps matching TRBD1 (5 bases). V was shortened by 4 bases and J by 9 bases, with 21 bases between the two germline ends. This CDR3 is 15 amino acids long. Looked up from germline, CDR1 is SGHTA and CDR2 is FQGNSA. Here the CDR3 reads CASSSVAGLGLSYTF. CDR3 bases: TGTGCCAGCAGCTCAGTAGCGGGATTGGGACTCAGCTACACCTTC.

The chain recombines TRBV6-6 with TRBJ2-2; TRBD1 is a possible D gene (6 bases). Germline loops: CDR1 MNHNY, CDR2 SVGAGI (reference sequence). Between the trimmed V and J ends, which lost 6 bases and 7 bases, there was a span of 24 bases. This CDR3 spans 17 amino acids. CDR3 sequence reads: CASREARVGGKRGELFF. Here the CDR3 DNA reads TGTGCCAGCAGAGAGGCAAGGGTAGGGGGAAAACGCGGGGAGCTGTTTTTT.

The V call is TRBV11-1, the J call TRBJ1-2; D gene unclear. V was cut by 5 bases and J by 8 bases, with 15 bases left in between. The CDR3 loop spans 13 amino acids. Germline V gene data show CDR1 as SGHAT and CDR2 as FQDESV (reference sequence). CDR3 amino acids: CASSGAGHRGYTF. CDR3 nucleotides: TGTGCCAGCAGCGGCGCGGGTCATAGGGGCTACACCTTC.

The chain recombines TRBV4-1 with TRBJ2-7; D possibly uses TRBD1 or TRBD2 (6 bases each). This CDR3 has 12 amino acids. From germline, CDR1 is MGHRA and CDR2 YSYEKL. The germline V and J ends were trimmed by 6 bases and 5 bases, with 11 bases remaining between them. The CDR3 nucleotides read TGCGCCAGCAGTAGGGGGGCCGACGAGCAGTACTTC. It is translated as CASSRGADEQYF.

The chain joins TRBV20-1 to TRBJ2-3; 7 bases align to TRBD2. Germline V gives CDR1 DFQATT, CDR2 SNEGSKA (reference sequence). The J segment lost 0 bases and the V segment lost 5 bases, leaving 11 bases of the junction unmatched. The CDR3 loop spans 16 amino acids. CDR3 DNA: TGCAGTGCTTCGGGGCTAGCGGACCAAAGCACAGATACGCAGTATTTT. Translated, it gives CSASGLADQSTDTQYF.

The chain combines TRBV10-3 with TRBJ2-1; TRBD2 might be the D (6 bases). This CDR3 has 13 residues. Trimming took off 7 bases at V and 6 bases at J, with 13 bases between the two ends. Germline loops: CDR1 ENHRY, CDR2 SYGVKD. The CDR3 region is CAITERDFNEQFF. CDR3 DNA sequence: TGTGCCATCACTGAAAGGGACTTCAATGAGCAGTTCTTC.

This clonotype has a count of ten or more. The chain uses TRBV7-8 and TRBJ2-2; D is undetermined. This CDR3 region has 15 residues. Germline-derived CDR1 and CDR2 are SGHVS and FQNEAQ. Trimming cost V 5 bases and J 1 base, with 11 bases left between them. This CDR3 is CASSPQTGNTGELFF. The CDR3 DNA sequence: TGTGCCAGCAGCCCACAAACCGGGAACACCGGGGAGCTGTTTTTT.

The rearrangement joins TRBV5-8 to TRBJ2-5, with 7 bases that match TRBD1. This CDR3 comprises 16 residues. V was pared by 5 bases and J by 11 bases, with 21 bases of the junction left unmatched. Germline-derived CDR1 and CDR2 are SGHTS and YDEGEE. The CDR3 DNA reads TGTGCCAGCAGTAGTGGTCGACAGGGCCTTTTCGATGAGCAGTACTTC. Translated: CASSSGRQGLFDEQYF.

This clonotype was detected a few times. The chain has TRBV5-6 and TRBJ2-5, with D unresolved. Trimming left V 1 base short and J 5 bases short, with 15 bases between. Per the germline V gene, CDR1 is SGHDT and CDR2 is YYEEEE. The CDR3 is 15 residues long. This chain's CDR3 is CASSLPLRYLETQYF. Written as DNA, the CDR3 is TGTGCCAGCAGCTTGCCCCTCCGCTATCTGGAGACCCAGTACTTC.